This T cell receptor (beta chain) was sequenced during a study of blood T cell repertoires in COVID-19. Study background: Samples came from the United States, Italy and Spain, spanning acute and convalescent COVID-19. T cells, B-cell-depleted T cells, or PBMCs supplied cDNA or gDNA.

In the original workflow: Estimation of nucleated cell counts was performed using reference gene primer amplification. The table came from immunoSEQ multiplex PCR; TCRdb's copy has only in-frame clones and leaves some out. That table is the source of V, J and clone size, and D and trimming were worked out from the DNA. The repertoire holds 200,000 to 300,000 clones, with over 70% as singletons. The CDR3 sequence is 14 residues long. Trimming took off 6 bases at V and 4 bases at J, with 14 bases between the two ends. Germline V gives CDR1 MNHEY, CDR2 SVGAGI. The sample was peripheral blood. The TCR sequence derives from a human donor in a cohort sampled during active COVID-19. The chain is built from TRBV6-5 and TRBJ2-3; D may be TRBD2 (6 bases). The CDR3 reads CASRGGASADTQYF. As DNA, the CDR3 is TGTGCCAGCAGGGGCGGGGCTAGTGCAGATACGCAGTATTTT.